This T cell receptor beta chain was obtained from a study of control samples from healthy donors and cancer patients. Sequencing was performed with immunoSEQ multiplex PCR; in TCRdb, only in-frame clones are kept and a portion is missing. This table has 120,000 or so clones, 88% appearing once. Germline V lookup: CDR1 GTSNPN, CDR2 SVGIG (reference sequence). CDR3 length equals 16 residues. Sequencing was carried out using PBMCs. The origin of this receptor is a woman aged 60 to 75 with lung cancer. The chain has TRBV30 and TRBJ2-1; the match to TRBD2 covers 14 bases. The chain's CDR3 is CACSGTSGSWGNEQFF. The DNA for the CDR3 is TGTGCATGCTCCGGGACTAGCGGGAGTTGGGGCAATGAGCAGTTCTTC.